This TCR beta chain was identified in a study of shared clonotypes between healthy human individuals. To note about this clone: Its antigen is as yet unknown.

TCRdb's copy holds only in-frame clones and misses some; the assay was immunoSEQ multiplex PCR. The data contain nearly 2 million clones, about 95% of them singletons. Study results and caveats: Sequencing depth was expected to influence donor clonotype sharing.

CDR1 is SGHVS and CDR2 is FQNEAQ in the germline V gene. Trimming took 5 bases from V and 8 from J, leaving 18 bases between them. The CDR3 is made up of 14 amino acids. Naivety among CD8 cells was defined by CD45RO negativity and positive CCR7 selection, thereby excluding terminally differentiated effector memory CD45RA+ cells. Donation came from healthy HIV-negative adults that had no recent acute infections or vaccinations. The sequenced sample was naive CD8+ T cells sorted from blood. The chain uses TRBV7-8 and TRBJ1-1, with unresolved D. The sequence was collected from a man aged 18 to 30 in good health. DNA of the CDR3: TGTGCCAGCAGCCGCACGGACGGTTATGGGGAAGCTTTCTTT. Residues: CASSRTDGYGEAFF.